This TCR beta chain is drawn from a study of blood T cell repertoires in COVID-19. Overall study: Whether acute or convalescent, the COVID-19 samples came from the United States, Italy and Spain. Sample material is recorded as cDNA or gDNA derived from T cells, B-cell-depleted T cells, or PBMCs.

J lost 4 bases, V lost 1 base, and 9 bases had no gene match. The germline V gene has CDR1 SGHDT and CDR2 YYEEEE. CDR3 length: 19 amino acids. In the original processing: Reference gene primers were amplified, and this amplification served to estimate nucleated cell counts. Clones were sequenced by immunoSEQ multiplex PCR, and TCRdb holds only the in-frame ones, with some missing. The DNA gave D and trimming, while V, J and clone size come from that table. The sample has 15,000 or so clones, 88% seen once; the top ten hold 25% to 30%. The material sequenced was peripheral blood. This clonotype was obtained from a human donor in a cohort sampled during active COVID-19. This chain joins TRBV5-6 and TRBJ2-3; TRBD2 aligns across 16 bases. This chain's CDR3 is CASSLPGTSGGAGADTQYF. DNA of the CDR3: TGTGCCAGCAGCTTGCCCGGGACTAGCGGGGGGGCCGGTGCAGATACGCAGTATTTT.